This entry is about one T cell receptor beta chain. This entry belongs to a study of metastatic and nonmetastatic thyroid tumors. Study background: The study looked at repertoires side by side in blood and in tumor or nodule tissue from malignant and benign thyroid patients.

Each patient went into thyroid surgery without having received any treatment. Trimming took off 4 bases at V and 4 bases at J, with 14 bases between the two ends. Germline CDR1 reads SGHDT; CDR2 reads YYEEEE. The CDR3 is 14 residues long. TCRdb re-called clones via MiXCR from the PCR reads. The data show around 6,000 clones, approximately 15% seen once. Sequenced sample: tumor tissue. This sequence was found in a male donor with papillary thyroid cancer or a benign thyroid nodule (not recorded which). Some clones in this sample may be carry-over from other donors' samples. The chain carries TRBV5-6 and TRBJ1-2, with a tentative D call TRBD1 (6 bases). As DNA, the CDR3 is TGTGCCAGCAGCCCCGACAGGAAATCCTATGGCTACACCTTC. It yields the protein CASSPDRKSYGYTF.